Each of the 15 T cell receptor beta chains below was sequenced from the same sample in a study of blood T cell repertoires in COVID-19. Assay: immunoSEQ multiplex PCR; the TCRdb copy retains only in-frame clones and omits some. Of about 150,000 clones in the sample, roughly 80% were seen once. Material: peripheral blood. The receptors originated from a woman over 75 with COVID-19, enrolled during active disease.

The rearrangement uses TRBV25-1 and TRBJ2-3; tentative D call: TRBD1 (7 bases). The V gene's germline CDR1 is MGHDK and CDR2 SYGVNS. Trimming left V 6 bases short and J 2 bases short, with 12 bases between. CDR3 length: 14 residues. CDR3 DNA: TGTGCCAGCAGGGCGGGACAGATCACAGATACGCAGTATTTT. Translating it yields CASRAGQITDTQYF.

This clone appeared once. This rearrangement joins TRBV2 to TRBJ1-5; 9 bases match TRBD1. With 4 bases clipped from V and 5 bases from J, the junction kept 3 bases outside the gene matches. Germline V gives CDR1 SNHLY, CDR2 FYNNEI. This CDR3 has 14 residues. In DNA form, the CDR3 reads TGTGCCAGCAGTGGGGGACAGGGAGATCAGCCCCAGCATTTT. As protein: CASSGGQGDQPQHF.

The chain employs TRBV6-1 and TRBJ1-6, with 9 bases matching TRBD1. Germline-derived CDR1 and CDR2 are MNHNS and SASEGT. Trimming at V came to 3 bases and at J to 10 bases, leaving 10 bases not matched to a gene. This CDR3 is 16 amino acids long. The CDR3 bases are TGTGCCAGCAGTGAGGGGGGGGGACAGGGAGGGTCACCCCTCCACTTT. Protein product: CASSEGGGQGGSPLHF.

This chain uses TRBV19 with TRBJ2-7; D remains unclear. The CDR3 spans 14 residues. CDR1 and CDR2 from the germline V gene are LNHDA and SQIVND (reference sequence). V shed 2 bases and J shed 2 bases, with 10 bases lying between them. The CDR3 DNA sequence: TGTGCCAGTAGTATACGGCAGGCCCCCTACGAGCAGTACTTC. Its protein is CASSIRQAPYEQYF.

CDR3 coding DNA: TGTGCCAGCAGCCAAGGATGGCAGGTTCCTTATGGCTACACCTTC. The encoded protein is CASSQGWQVPYGYTF. This rearrangement joins TRBV3-1 (or the pseudogene TRBV3-2) to TRBJ1-2; D gene unclear. This CDR3 spans 15 amino acids. The V gene's germline CDR1 is LGHDT and CDR2 YNNKEL (reference sequence). Between the trimmed V and J ends, which lost 1 base and 5 bases, there was a span of 14 bases.

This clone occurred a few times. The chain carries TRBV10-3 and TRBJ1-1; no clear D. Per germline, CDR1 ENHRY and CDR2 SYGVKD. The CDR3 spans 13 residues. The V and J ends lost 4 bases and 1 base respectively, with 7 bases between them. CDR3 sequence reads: CAISGQQNTEAFF. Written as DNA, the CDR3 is TGTGCCATCAGTGGCCAACAGAACACTGAAGCTTTCTTT.

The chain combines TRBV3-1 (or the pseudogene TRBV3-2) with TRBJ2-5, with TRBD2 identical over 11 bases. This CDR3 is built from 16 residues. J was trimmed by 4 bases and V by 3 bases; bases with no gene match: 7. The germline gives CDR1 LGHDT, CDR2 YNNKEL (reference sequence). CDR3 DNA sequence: TGTGCCAGCAGCCAGGTAGCGGGGGGGCCTGCAGAGACCCAGTACTTC. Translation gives CASSQVAGGPAETQYF.

Here the CDR3 DNA reads TGCGCCAGCCAACAGACGACAGGGAATAATTCACCCCTCCACTTT. Amino acid sequence: CASQQTTGNNSPLHF. The chain has TRBV5-1 and TRBJ1-6; 7 positions agree with TRBD1. Germline V lookup: CDR1 SGHRS, CDR2 YFSETQ. V trimming: 7 bases; J trimming: 5 bases; junction bases outside the gene matches: 9. This CDR3 spans 15 amino acids.

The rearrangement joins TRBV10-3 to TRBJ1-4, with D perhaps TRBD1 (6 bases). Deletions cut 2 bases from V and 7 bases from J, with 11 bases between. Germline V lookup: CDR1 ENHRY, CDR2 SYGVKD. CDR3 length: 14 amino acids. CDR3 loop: CAISETGLSEKLFF. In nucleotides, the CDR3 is TGTGCCATCAGTGAGACAGGGCTAAGTGAAAAACTGTTTTTT.

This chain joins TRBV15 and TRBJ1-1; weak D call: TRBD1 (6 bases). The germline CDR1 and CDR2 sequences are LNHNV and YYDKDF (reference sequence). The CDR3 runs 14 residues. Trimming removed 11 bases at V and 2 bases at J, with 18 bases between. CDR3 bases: TGTGCCGCCCGAAGGGACACGCGAAACACTGAAGCTTTCTTT. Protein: CAARRDTRNTEAFF.

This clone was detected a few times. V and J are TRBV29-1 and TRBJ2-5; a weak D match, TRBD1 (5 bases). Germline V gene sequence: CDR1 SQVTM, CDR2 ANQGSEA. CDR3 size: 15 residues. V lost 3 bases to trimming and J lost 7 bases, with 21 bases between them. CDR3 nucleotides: TGCAGCGTTGACGCCCCGTCGGAAGGGGATGGGACCCAGTACTTC. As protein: CSVDAPSEGDGTQYF.

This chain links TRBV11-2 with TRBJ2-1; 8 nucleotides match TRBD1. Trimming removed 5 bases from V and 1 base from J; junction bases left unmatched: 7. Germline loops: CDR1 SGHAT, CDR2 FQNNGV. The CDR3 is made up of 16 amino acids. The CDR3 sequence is CASSLRTGPSYNEQFF. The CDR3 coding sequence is TGTGCCAGCAGCCTCAGGACAGGGCCGTCCTACAATGAGCAGTTCTTC. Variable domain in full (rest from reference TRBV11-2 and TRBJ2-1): EAGVAQSPRYKIIEKRQSVAFWCNPISGHATLYWYQQILGQGPKLLIQFQNNGVVDDSQLPKDRFSAERLKGVDSTLKIQPAKLEDSAVYLCASSLRTGPSYNEQFFGPGTRLTVL.

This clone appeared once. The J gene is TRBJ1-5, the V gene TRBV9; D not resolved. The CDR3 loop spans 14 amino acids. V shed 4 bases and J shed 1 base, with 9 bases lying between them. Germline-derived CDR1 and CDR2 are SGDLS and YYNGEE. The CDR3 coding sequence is TGTGCCAGCAGCTCGGGAGTAAGCAATCAGCCCCAGCATTTT. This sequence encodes CASSSGVSNQPQHF. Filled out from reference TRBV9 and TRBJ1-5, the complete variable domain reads DSGVTQTPKHLITATGQRVTLRCSPRSGDLSVYWYQQSLDQGLQFLIQYYNGEERAKGNILERFSAQQFPDLHSELNLSSLELGDSALYFCASSSGVSNQPQHFGDGTRLSIL.

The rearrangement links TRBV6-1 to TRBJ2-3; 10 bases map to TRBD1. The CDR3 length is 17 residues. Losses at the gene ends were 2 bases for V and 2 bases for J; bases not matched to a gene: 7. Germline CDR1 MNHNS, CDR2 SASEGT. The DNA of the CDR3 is TGTGCCAGCAGTGAACGAGGGACAGGGGCCACCACAGATACGCAGTATTTT. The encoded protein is CASSERGTGATTDTQYF.

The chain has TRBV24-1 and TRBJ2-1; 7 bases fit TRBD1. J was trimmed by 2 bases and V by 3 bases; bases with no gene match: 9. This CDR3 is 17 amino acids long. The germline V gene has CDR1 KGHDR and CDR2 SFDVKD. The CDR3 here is CATSDPNEGGTYNEQFF. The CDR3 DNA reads TGTGCCACCAGTGATCCCAATGAAGGGGGCACCTACAATGAGCAGTTCTTC.